This T cell receptor beta chain derives from a study of cytomegalovirus exposure and HLA in healthy donors. Notes on this clone: What it recognizes is unknown.

Primers: 60 Vbeta forward and 13 Jbeta reverse. Produced via immunoSEQ multiplex PCR; TCRdb's table is partial and in-frame only. The top ten hold roughly a sixth of the sample, which has 110,000 or so clones, 60% to 80% seen once. Study-wide points: Usually a TCR sequence was rare, but some public TCRs were found in many donors.

J lost 2 bases, V lost 6 bases, and 2 bases had no gene match. Germline V gene sequence: CDR1 WSHSY, CDR2 SAAADI. The CDR3 totals 13 residues. The rearrangement joins TRBV10-2 to TRBJ1-1; 8 positions match TRBD1. This TCR was recovered from a middle-aged man in good health and CMV-seropositive. The source material was PBMCs. DNA of the CDR3: TGCGCCAGCAGCGGACAGGGAAACACTGAAGCTTTCTTT. Protein product: CASSGQGNTEAFF.